By share, the clone carrying this T cell receptor (beta chain) counts as medium-sized. CDR1 is SNHLY and CDR2 is FYNNEI in the germline V gene. The CDR3 runs to 17 residues. V lost 0 bases to trimming and J lost 0 bases, with 12 bases between them. The data are from a study of metastatic and nonmetastatic thyroid tumors. From the PCR reads, TCRdb re-called clones with MiXCR. The data hold around 45,000 clones, with 3.2% observed a single time. Thyroid surgery was performed in patients who had received no treatment beforehand. Specimen: blood. The chain combines TRBV2 with TRBJ1-5; TRBD1 is a possible D gene (5 bases). The clonotype comes from a female donor with papillary thyroid cancer or a benign thyroid nodule (not recorded which). Some clones in this sample may be carry-over from other donors' samples. For the CDR3, the DNA is TGTGCCAGCAGTGAAGCGGGAGGGACTATTAGCAATCAGCCCCAGCATTTT. Its protein is CASSEAGGTISNQPQHF.